By its share, the clone carrying this T cell receptor beta chain is medium-sized. This sample was included in a study of spatial heterogeneity in lung cancer. Each CDR3 protein gets one entry after TCRdb re-called the 5' RACE reads with MiXCR. In the table there are approximately 4,000 distinct CDR3 sequences, roughly 7.9% of which are singletons. The CDR3 runs to 18 residues. The V segment lost 2 bases and the J segment 3 bases; nucleotides outside the gene matches: 10. CDR1 SGHDT and CDR2 YYEEEE come from the germline V gene. Time point specified: sample taken at primary tumor resection. Whole RNA obtained from tumor, nontumor lung or frozen PBMC underwent sequencing without sorting.

The sequenced sample was PBMCs, obtained at surgery. The clonotype was recovered from a female donor with early-stage non-small cell lung cancer. The rearrangement links TRBV5-6 to TRBJ2-6; TRBD1 matches 8 bases. The DNA for the CDR3 is TGTGCCAGCAGCTTAGAAAGGACAGGGTGGTATGGGGCCAACGTCCTGACTTTC. Its protein is CASSLERTGWYGANVLTF.